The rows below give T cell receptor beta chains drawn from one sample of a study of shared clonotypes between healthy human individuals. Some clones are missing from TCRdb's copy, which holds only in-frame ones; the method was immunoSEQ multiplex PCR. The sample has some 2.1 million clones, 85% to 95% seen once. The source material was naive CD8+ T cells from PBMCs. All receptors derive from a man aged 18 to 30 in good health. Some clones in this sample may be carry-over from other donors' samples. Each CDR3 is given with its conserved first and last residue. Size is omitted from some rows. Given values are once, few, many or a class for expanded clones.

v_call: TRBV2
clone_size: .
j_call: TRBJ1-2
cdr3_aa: CASRNRDRWGYTF

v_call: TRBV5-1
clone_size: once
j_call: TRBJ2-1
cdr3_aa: CASSYPLLGVYNEQFF

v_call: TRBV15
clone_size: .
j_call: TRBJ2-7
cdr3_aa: CATSKSGGAHEQYF

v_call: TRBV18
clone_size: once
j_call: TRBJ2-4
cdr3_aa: CASSSGKNIQYF

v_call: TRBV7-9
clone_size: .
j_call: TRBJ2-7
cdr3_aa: CASSSGGSPYEQYF

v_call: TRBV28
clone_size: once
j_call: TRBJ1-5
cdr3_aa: CASRPGPIWEFNQPQHF

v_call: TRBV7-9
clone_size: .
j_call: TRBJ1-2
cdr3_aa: CASSIRLEHGYTF

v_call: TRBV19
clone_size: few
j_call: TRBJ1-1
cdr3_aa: CASSRQGLEAFF

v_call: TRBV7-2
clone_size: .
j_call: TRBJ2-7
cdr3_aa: CASSSPHVSYEQYF

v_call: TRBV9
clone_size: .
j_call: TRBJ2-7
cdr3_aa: CASSPYPSYEQYF

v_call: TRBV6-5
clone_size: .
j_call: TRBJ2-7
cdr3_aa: CASSPAGTSAYEQYF

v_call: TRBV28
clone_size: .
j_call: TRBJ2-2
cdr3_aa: CASSFVAGNTGELFF

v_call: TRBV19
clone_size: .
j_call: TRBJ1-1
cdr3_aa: CASTLRGGSEAFF

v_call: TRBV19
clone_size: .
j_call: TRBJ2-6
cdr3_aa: CASSIGKGGSGANVLTF

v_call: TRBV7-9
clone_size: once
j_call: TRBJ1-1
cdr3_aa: CASSSPRVGMNTEAFF

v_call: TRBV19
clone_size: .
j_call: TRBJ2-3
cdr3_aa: CASSMNGGKGADTQYF

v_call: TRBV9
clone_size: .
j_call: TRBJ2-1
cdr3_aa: CASSKGPYNEQFF

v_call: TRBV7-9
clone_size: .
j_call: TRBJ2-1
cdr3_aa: CASSFLAGEYNEQFF

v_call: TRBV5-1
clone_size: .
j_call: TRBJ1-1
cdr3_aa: CASSLRGENTEAFF

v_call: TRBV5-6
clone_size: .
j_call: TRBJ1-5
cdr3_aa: CASSRGDQPQHF

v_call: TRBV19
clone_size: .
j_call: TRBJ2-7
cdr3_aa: CASSIRGLGSGRVYEQYF

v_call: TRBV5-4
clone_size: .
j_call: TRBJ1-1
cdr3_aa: CASRRKGDNTEAFF

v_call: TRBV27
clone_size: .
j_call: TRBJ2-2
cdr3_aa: CASSLSAGLTRELFF

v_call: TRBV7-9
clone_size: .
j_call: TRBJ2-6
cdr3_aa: CASSTRAGARGGANVLTF

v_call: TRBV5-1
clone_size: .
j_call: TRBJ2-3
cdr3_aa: CASKEGESTDTQYF

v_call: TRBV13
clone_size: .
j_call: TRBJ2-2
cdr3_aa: CASSPGGPTGELFF

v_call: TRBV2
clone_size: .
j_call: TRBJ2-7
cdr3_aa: CASSSHSSYEQYF

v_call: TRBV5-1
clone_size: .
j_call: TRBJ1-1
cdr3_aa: CASSLEWGTEAFF

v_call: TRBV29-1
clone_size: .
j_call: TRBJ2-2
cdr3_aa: CSVVVGENTGELFF

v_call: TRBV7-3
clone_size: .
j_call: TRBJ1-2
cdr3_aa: CASSLIGGETDYGYTF

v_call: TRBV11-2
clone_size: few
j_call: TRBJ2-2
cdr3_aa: CASSLDGELFF

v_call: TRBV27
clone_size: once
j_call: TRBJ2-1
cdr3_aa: CASNLVGTGPYNEQFF

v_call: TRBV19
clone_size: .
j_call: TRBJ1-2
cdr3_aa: CASSIAGGYYGYTF

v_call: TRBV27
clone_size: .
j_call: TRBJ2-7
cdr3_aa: CASRDFGAGGYEQYF

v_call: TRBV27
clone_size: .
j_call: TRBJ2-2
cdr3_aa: CASSPAISRNTGELFF

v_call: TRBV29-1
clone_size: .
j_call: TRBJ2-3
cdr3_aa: CSVPGLAGVSDTQYF

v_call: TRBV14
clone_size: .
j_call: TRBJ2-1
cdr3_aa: CASRGRSYNEQFF

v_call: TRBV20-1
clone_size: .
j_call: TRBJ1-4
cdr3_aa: CSARETAPIF

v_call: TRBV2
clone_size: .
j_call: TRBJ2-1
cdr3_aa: CASRGLAEVQQFF

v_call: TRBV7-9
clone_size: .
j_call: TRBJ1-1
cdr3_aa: CASSFLYRQGSNTEAFF